The source of this T cell receptor beta chain is a study of immune cell composition in non-small cell lung cancer. The repertoire was sequenced with immunoSEQ multiplex PCR; TCRdb's copy has only in-frame clones and lacks some. This sample has some 16,000 clones, with 77% found just once. The V and J ends lost 6 bases and 4 bases respectively, with 4 bases between them. The germline V gene has CDR1 MDHEN and CDR2 SYDVKM. This CDR3 is 11 amino acids long. Normal lung was taken at the farthest possible site, at least 3 cm from tumour. Separately, the same data were catalogued under a study of CD4 T cells in lung cancer.

What was sequenced was non-adjacent lung tissue. The rearrangement joins TRBV28 to TRBJ2-1, with unresolved D. This receptor was identified in a human donor with non-small cell lung cancer. The CDR3 DNA follows: TGTGCCAGCAGCTATTACAATGAGCAGTTCTTC. Encoded protein: CASSYYNEQFF.